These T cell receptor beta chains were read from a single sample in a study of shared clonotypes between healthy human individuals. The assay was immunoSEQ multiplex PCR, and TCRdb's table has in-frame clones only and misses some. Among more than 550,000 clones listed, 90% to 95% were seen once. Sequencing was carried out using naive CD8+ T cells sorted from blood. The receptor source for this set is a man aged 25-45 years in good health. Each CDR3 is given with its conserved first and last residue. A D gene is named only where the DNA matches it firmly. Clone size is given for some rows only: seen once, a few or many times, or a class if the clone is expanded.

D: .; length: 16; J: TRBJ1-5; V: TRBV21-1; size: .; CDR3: CASSSSEGESNQPQHF; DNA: TGTGCCAGCAGCTCCTCCGAAGGTGAGAGCAATCAGCCCCAGCATTTT
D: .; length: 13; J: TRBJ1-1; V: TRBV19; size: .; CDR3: CASSIVVAAEAFF; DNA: TGTGCCAGTAGTATTGTGGTAGCGGCTGAAGCTTTCTTT
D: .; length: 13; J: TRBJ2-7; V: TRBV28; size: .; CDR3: CANSPGQTYEQYF; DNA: TGTGCCAACTCACCGGGACAAACCTACGAGCAGTACTTC
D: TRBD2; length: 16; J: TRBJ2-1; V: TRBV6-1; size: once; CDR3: CASSEPSGTPFNEQFF; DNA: TGTGCCAGCAGTGAACCTAGCGGGACACCCTTCAATGAGCAGTTCTTC
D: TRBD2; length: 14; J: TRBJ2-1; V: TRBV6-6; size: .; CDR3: CASRRTSEDNEQFF; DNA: TGTGCCAGCAGGCGGACTAGCGAGGACAATGAGCAGTTCTTC
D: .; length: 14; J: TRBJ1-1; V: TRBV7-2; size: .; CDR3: CASGWGRKNTEAFF; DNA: TGTGCCAGTGGGTGGGGGCGGAAGAACACTGAAGCTTTCTTT
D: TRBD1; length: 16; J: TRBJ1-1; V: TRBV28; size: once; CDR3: CASSLRDRAKNTEAFF; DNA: TGTGCCAGCAGTTTACGGGACAGGGCGAAAAACACTGAAGCTTTCTTT
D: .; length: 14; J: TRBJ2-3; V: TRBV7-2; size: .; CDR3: CASSLLGRTDTQYF; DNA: TGTGCCAGCAGCTTACTGGGACGCACAGATACGCAGTATTTT
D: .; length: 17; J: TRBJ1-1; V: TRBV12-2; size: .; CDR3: CASRPQGAVHCGTEAFF; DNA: TGTGCAAGTCGCCCCCAAGGGGCGGTACATTGTGGCACTGAAGCTTTCTTT
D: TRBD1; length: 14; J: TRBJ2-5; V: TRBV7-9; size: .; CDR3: CASSHTNRGETQYF; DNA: TGTGCCAGCAGTCACACAAACAGGGGAGAGACCCAGTACTTC
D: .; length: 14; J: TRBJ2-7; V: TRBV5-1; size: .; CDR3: CASSPIDGSYEQYF; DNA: TGCGCCAGCAGCCCGATCGACGGCTCCTACGAGCAGTACTTC
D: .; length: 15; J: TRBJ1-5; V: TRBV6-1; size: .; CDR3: CASSEPPRGNQPQHF; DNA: TGTGCCAGCAGTGAGCCCCCTAGGGGTAATCAGCCCCAGCATTTT
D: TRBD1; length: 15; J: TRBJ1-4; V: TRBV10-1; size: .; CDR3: CASPGSDREGEKLFF; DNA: TGCGCCAGCCCCGGTTCGGACAGGGAGGGTGAAAAACTGTTTTTT